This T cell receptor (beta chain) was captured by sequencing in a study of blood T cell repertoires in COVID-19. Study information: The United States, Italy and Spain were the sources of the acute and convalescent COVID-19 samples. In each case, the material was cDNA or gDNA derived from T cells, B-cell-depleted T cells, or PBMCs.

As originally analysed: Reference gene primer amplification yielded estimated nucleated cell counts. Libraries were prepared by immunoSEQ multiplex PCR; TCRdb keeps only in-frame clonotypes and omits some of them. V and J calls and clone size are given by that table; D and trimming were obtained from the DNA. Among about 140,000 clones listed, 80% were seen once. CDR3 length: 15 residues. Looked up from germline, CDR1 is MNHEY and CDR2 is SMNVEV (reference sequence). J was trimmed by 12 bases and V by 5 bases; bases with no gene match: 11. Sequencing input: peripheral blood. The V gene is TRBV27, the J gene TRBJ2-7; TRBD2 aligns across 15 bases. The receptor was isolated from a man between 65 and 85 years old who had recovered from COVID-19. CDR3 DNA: TGTGCCAGCAGTCCCGGACTAGCGGGAGGGTACCGGTGGTACTTC. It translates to CASSPGLAGGYRWYF.